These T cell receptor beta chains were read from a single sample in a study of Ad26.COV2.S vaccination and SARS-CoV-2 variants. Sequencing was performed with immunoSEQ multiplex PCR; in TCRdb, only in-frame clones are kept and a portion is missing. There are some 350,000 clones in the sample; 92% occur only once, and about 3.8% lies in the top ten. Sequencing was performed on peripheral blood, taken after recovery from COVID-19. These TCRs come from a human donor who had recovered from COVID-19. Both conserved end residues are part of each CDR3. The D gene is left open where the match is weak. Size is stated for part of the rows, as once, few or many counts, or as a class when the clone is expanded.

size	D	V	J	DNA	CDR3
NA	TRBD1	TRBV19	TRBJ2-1	TGTGCCAGTGAATACAGGGGGGCTTCCTACAATGAGCAGTTCTTC	CASEYRGASYNEQFF
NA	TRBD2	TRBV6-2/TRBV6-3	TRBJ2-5	TGTGCCAGCAGCCAACTTAGGACAGCGGGGGCCCAAGAGACCCAGTACTTC	CASSQLRTAGAQETQYF
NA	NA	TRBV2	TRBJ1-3	TGTGCCAGCTCAACAGGGACTGGAAACACCATATATTTT	CASSTGTGNTIYF
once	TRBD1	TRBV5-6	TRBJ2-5	TGTGCCAGCAGCTTGGGGGACAGGGATGCAGAGACCCAGTACTTC	CASSLGDRDAETQYF
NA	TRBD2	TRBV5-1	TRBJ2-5	TGCGCCAGCAGCTTGGTCAAACGGCGGGCTAGCGGGGGCCAAGAGACCCAGTACTTC	CASSLVKRRASGGQETQYF
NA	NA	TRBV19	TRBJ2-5	TGTGCCAGTAGTCCAGGGGATCGTGAGACCCAGTACTTC	CASSPGDRETQYF
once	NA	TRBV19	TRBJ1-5	TGTGCCAGTAGTATACGGCAGTATAGCAATCAGCCCCAGCATTTT	CASSIRQYSNQPQHF
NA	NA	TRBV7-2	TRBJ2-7	TGTGCCAGCAGCCCTCAGGGTATCCTCTACGAGCAGTACTTC	CASSPQGILYEQYF
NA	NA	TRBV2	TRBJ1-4	TGTGCCAGCAGTGGACTTTTTGCGCAGGGCCTGGAAAAACTGTTTTTT	CASSGLFAQGLEKLFF
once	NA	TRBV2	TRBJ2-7	TGTGCCAGCAGTGCTGACAAGGGGGAGCAGTACTTC	CASSADKGEQYF
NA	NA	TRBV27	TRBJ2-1	TGTGCCAGCAGTTTACTACCATTCAATGAGCAGTTCTTC	CASSLLPFNEQFF
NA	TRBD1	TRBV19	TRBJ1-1	TGTGCCAGTACCGCGGGACAGGGTAGAGGCACTGAAGCTTTCTTT	CASTAGQGRGTEAFF
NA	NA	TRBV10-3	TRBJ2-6	TGTGCCATCAGTGAGTCCCACGTCCTGACTTTC	CAISESHVLTF
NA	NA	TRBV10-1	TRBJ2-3	TGCGCCAGCAGTGGTATCAGGGGTACGCAGTATTTT	CASSGIRGTQYF
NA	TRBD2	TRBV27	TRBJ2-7	TGTGCCAGCAGTGCTAGCGGGGGGTTTTACGAGCAGTACTTC	CASSASGGFYEQYF
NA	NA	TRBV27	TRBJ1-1	TGTGCCAGCAGTTTAGGTGCGGGGTTGAACACTGAAGCTTTCTTT	CASSLGAGLNTEAFF
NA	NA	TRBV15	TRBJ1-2	TGTGCCACCAGCAGAGACAGGGTAGGCTACACCTTC	CATSRDRVGYTF
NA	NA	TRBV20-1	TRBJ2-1	TGCAGTGCCACCGGGGGGCCGCAGTTCTTC	CSATGGPQFF
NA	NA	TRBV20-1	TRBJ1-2	TGCAGTGCTAGAGAACCGAATGGCTACACCTTC	CSAREPNGYTF
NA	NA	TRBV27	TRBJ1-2	TGTGCCAGCAGTTCTAACAGGGCTTATCATGGCTACACCTTC	CASSSNRAYHGYTF
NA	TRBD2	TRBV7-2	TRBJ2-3	TGTGCCAGCAGCTCTAGCGGGGGGGCCACAGATACGCAGTATTTT	CASSSSGGATDTQYF
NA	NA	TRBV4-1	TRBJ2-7	TGCGCCAGCAGCCCCTCCCACAGGGAAAGAATAGACTACGAGCAGTACTTC	CASSPSHRERIDYEQYF
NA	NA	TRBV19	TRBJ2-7	TGTGCCAGTAGTATAGGAGGGGGCTACGAGCAGTACTTC	CASSIGGGYEQYF
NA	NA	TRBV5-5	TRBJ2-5	TGTGCCAGCAGCCCAGAGAGCCTCAATGGGGTCGAGACCCAGTACTTC	CASSPESLNGVETQYF
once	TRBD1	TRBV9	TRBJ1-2	TGTGCCAGCAGCGCCGGACAGGGAACTAACTATGGCTACACCTTC	CASSAGQGTNYGYTF